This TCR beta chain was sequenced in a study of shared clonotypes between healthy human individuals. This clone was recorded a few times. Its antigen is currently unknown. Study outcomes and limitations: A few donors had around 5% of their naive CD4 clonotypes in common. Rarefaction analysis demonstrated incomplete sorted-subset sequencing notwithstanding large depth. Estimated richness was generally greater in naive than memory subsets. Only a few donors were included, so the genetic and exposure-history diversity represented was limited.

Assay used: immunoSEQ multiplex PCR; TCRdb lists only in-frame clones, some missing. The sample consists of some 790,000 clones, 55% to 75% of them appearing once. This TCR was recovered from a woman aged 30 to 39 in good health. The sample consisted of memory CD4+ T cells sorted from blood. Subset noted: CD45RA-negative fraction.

The CDR3 region is CSVHARGGNEKLFF. CDR3 nucleotides: TGCAGCGTCCATGCCCGGGGTGGGAATGAAAAACTGTTTTTT. The chain combines TRBV29-1 with TRBJ1-4; D gene ambiguous. Germline V gives CDR1 SQVTM, CDR2 ANQGSEA. The CDR3 totals 14 residues. Trimming removed 6 bases from V and 5 bases from J, with 16 bases in between.